A single sample is the source of the 22 T cell receptor beta chains below, sequenced in a study of T cell responses to AZD1222 COVID-19 vaccine. The method was immunoSEQ multiplex PCR; TCRdb's version includes in-frame clones alone and lacks a portion of them. There are approximately 150,000 clones in the sample; roughly 89% occur only once, and 5% lies in the top ten. The specimen was peripheral blood, collected on day 0 of AZD1222 vaccination. The origin of the receptors is an adult in good health.

The chain recombines TRBV27 with TRBJ2-1; 8 bases map to TRBD2. The V segment lost 7 bases and the J segment 4 bases; nucleotides outside the gene matches: 15. The CDR3 runs 17 residues. Germline lookup yields CDR1 MNHEY and CDR2 SMNVEV (reference sequence). The CDR3 nucleotides are TGTGCCAGCACCAGTTCAGGAGCGGGAGCGGCGTACAATGAGCAGTTCTTC. Amino acids: CASTSSGAGAAYNEQFF.

The V and J genes are TRBV7-2 and TRBJ1-1, with D hard to call. Per germline, CDR1 SGHTA and CDR2 FQGNSA. V gave up 2 bases and J gave up 5 bases, with 12 bases separating them. The CDR3 length is 14 residues. The CDR3 DNA sequence: TGTGCCAGCAGCTTAAGACGGGAGAGTACTGAAGCTTTCTTT. As protein: CASSLRRESTEAFF. Combining the CDR3 with reference TRBV7-2 and TRBJ1-1 gives the whole variable domain GAGVSQSPSNKVTEKGKDVELRCDPISGHTALYWYRQSLGQGLEFLIYFQGNSAPDKSGLPSDRFSAERTGGSVSTLTIQRTQQEDSAVYLCASSLRRESTEAFFGQGTRLTVV.

The V and J genes are TRBV9 and TRBJ1-2; unclear D gene. This CDR3 spans 12 amino acids. Trimming took off 4 bases at V and 8 bases at J, with 12 bases between the two ends. CDR1 is SGDLS, CDR2 YYNGEE, per germline. The CDR3 protein is CASSSSSVGYTF. The CDR3 DNA reads TGTGCCAGCAGCTCATCCTCGGTGGGCTACACCTTC.

This chain connects TRBV6-2 or TRBV6-3 to TRBJ1-5; no clear D gene. Deletions cut 5 bases from V and 2 bases from J, with 19 bases between. CDR3 length: 17 residues. CDR1 and CDR2 from the germline V gene are MNHEY and SVGEGT. The CDR3 region is CASSLTYGVGRNQPQHF. DNA of the CDR3: TGTGCCAGCAGTCTTACCTACGGGGTCGGGCGCAATCAGCCCCAGCATTTT.

The rearrangement links TRBV5-1 to TRBJ2-2; 14 bases fit TRBD2. The CDR3 is made up of 16 amino acids. Germline V gives CDR1 SGHRS, CDR2 YFSETQ. The V gene end was trimmed by 1 base and the J gene end by 6 bases; junction bases not matched to a gene: 2. Here the CDR3 DNA reads TGCGCCAGCAGCTTGATGGGACTAGCGGGAGCCGGGGAGCTGTTTTTT. Protein product: CASSLMGLAGAGELFF.

The gene calls are TRBV19 and TRBJ1-2; D unresolved. Germline CDR1 is LNHDA and CDR2 is SQIVND (reference sequence). The CDR3 sequence is 14 residues long. Trimming left V 4 bases short and J 1 base short, with 10 bases between. The CDR3 DNA reads as TGTGCCAGTAGTACCCAGAGCGATAACTATGGCTACACCTTC. It yields the protein CASSTQSDNYGYTF.

The V call is TRBV19, the J call TRBJ1-2; D uncertain. V was clipped by 7 bases and J by 8 bases, with 17 bases between them. This CDR3 has 13 residues. Germline V gene data show CDR1 as LNHDA and CDR2 as SQIVND (reference sequence). The CDR3 here is CASNPDRGPGYTF. The CDR3 DNA is TGTGCCAGTAACCCCGATCGGGGTCCGGGCTACACCTTC. The full variable domain, its missing parts supplied by reference TRBV19 and TRBJ1-2, is DGGITQSPKYLFRKEGQNVTLSCEQNLNHDAMYWYRQDPGQGLRLIYYSQIVNDFQKGDIAEGYSVSREKKESFPLTVTSAQKNPTAFYLCASNPDRGPGYTFGSGTRLTVV.

The chain couples TRBV10-1 to TRBJ1-4; perhaps TRBD1 as D (5 bases). V dropped 5 bases and J dropped 8 bases, with 12 bases sitting between them. Per the germline V gene, CDR1 is WNHNN and CDR2 is SYGVQD (reference sequence). CDR3 length equals 13 residues. DNA for the CDR3: TGCGCCAGCAGTTCCCCCCGACAGGAAAAACTGTTTTTT. Residues: CASSSPRQEKLFF.

The CDR3 coding sequence is TGTGCCAGCAGCTTAGTGATAGCGGGACGTTACGAGCAGTACTTC. It codes for CASSLVIAGRYEQYF. This chain links TRBV7-9 with TRBJ2-7; 8 nucleotides line up with TRBD2. The CDR3 has 15 residues. Unmatched junction bases numbered 6, after V lost 1 base and J lost 4 bases. Germline V CDR1 and CDR2: SEHNR, FQNEAQ (reference sequence).

This clone was observed once. The chain recombines TRBV19 with TRBJ2-7; tentatively, D is TRBD1 or TRBD2 (7 bases each). V dropped 2 bases and J dropped 7 bases, with 18 bases sitting between them. The CDR3 extends over 15 amino acids. Germline V gene data show CDR1 as LNHDA and CDR2 as SQIVND (reference sequence). Written as DNA, the CDR3 is TGTGCCAGTAGTATATCCCCGAACAGGGGAGGGGAGCAGTACTTC. This sequence encodes CASSISPNRGGEQYF.

The chain combines TRBV6-5 with TRBJ2-7, with 7 nucleotides matching TRBD2. Germline V gives CDR1 MNHEY, CDR2 SVGAGI. CDR3 size: 15 residues. Trimming at V came to 0 bases and at J to 6 bases, leaving 8 bases not matched to a gene. The CDR3 protein is CASSYSLGGDLEQYF. CDR3 nucleotides: TGTGCCAGCAGTTACTCCCTTGGGGGGGATCTCGAGCAGTACTTC.

The rearrangement joins TRBV7-9 to TRBJ2-2; maybe TRBD1 (7 bases). Trimming left V 6 bases short and J 0 bases short, with 11 bases between. CDR3 length: 15 amino acids. Germline CDR1 SEHNR, CDR2 FQNEAQ (reference sequence). CDR3 nucleotide sequence: TGTGCCAGCAGTCGCGGGACAGCGAACACCGGGGAGCTGTTTTTT. Protein sequence: CASSRGTANTGELFF.

The chain has TRBV11-3 and TRBJ2-1; D ambiguous. This CDR3 contains 13 residues. Per the germline V gene, CDR1 is SGHNT and CDR2 is YENEEA. Trimming left V 2 bases short and J 7 bases short, with 9 bases between. Here the CDR3 DNA reads TGTGCCAGCAGCTTAAGTATGTGGAATGAGCAGTTCTTC. This encodes CASSLSMWNEQFF.

CDR3 bases: TGCGCCAGCAGCTTAAAGGGACAGGGGGCGCCAGGAAACACCATATATTTT. As protein: CASSLKGQGAPGNTIYF. The chain has TRBV5-1 and TRBJ1-3; 12 bases align to TRBD1. CDR1 and CDR2 (germline): SGHRS, YFSETQ. The CDR3 has 17 residues. The V gene end was trimmed by 2 bases and the J gene end by 4 bases; junction bases not matched to a gene: 7.

The chain combines TRBV5-1 with TRBJ2-1; 7 bases agree with TRBD1. CDR1 SGHRS and CDR2 YFSETQ come from the germline V gene. The CDR3 totals 14 residues. V lost 3 bases to trimming and J lost 4 bases; unmatched junction nucleotides: 4. CDR3 in amino acids: CASSSGTVYNEQFF. The CDR3 region has the DNA TGCGCCAGCAGCTCGGGGACAGTTTACAATGAGCAGTTCTTC.

This chain uses TRBV6-2 or TRBV6-3 with TRBJ2-3, with 7 bases lining up with TRBD1. Germline assignment: CDR1 MNHEY and CDR2 SVGEGT. Trimming cost V 2 bases and J 1 base; bases outside gene matches: 0. This CDR3 contains 14 residues. Here the CDR3 reads CASSYGTGTDTQYF. The CDR3 DNA reads as TGTGCCAGCAGTTACGGGACAGGCACAGATACGCAGTATTTT.

This chain connects TRBV5-1 to TRBJ2-5, with D possibly matching TRBD2 (6 bases). The V gene lost 0 bases and the J gene lost 2 bases, with 8 bases spanning the gap. CDR1 and CDR2 from the germline V gene are SGHRS and YFSETQ. CDR3 length equals 14 residues. CDR3 in DNA: TGCGCCAGCAGCTTGGTCGGGAGACAAGAGACCCAGTACTTC. This sequence encodes CASSLVGRQETQYF.

The chain uses TRBV2 and TRBJ2-1; no clear D. Deletions cut 6 bases from V and 0 bases from J, with 3 bases between. Germline V CDR1 and CDR2: SNHLY, FYNNEI. This CDR3 contains 12 residues. DNA for the CDR3: TGTGCCAGCAGCCGCTCCTACAATGAGCAGTTCTTC. Amino acids: CASSRSYNEQFF.

The chain combines TRBV3-1 (or the pseudogene TRBV3-2) with TRBJ1-2, with no clear D. There are 15 residues in the CDR3. Germline assignment: CDR1 LGHDT and CDR2 YNNKEL (reference sequence). Trimming removed 1 base at V and 1 base at J, with 10 bases between. The CDR3 reads CASSQVNQFNYGYTF. In nucleotides, the CDR3 is TGTGCCAGCAGCCAAGTCAATCAGTTTAACTATGGCTACACCTTC.

V and J are TRBV28 and TRBJ1-1; the D is unclear. The CDR3 runs 12 residues. Germline lookup yields CDR1 MDHEN and CDR2 SYDVKM. The ends were cut back, 6 bases at V and 10 bases at J, with 15 bases in the middle. CDR3 in DNA: TGTGCCAGCAGCGGACTTGCTATTGCAGCTTTCTTT. Translation gives CASSGLAIAAFF.

This chain uses TRBV6-2 or TRBV6-3 with TRBJ2-7, with D perhaps matching TRBD2 (5 bases). V was clipped by 1 base and J by 7 bases, with 8 bases between them. The CDR3 contains 12 residues. Germline V lookup: CDR1 MNHEY, CDR2 SVGEGT. CDR3 in DNA: TGTGCCAGCAGTTACTGGGCGGGTGAGCAGTACTTC. Residues: CASSYWAGEQYF.

The V and J genes are TRBV28 and TRBJ2-5; D perhaps matches TRBD2 (6 bases). This CDR3 region has 14 residues. The germline V and J ends were trimmed by 6 bases and 5 bases, with 16 bases remaining between them. Germline-derived CDR1 and CDR2 are MDHEN and SYDVKM. CDR3 region: CASSPGRSRETQYF. The CDR3 bases are TGTGCCAGCAGCCCAGGGAGGTCCAGGGAGACCCAGTACTTC.